What follows are 22 T cell receptor beta chains derived from one specimen sequenced in a study of neurological immune-mediated disorders. TCRdb itself ran the 5' RACE reads through MiXCR, one entry per CDR3 protein. The top ten clones hold 3.5% to 5% of a sample with about 42,000 distinct CDR3 sequences, roughly 21% of them seen once. The time point: technical triplicate 3. Material: PBMCs. These receptors all come from a man in his fifties or sixties with HTLV-1-associated myelopathy (HAM/TSP).

This clonotype was picked up many times. The CDR3, as DNA: TGCGCCAGCAGCTTGATGACAGGTTCAATGGGGGAAGCTTTCTTT. This sequence encodes CASSLMTGSMGEAFF. The V call is TRBV5-1, the J call TRBJ1-1; TRBD1 is a possible D gene (6 bases). Deletions cut 1 base from V and 8 bases from J, with 18 bases between. Germline lookup yields CDR1 SGHRS and CDR2 YFSETQ. This CDR3 is built from 15 residues.

The rearrangement links TRBV27 to TRBJ2-1, with 8 bases fitting TRBD1. The CDR3 runs to 17 residues. The germline gives CDR1 MNHEY, CDR2 SMNVEV (reference sequence). Unmatched junction bases numbered 12, after V lost 1 base and J lost 7 bases. CDR3 amino acids: CASSLYPGQEILNEQFF. The CDR3, as DNA: TGTGCCAGCAGTTTATACCCGGGACAGGAGATACTTAATGAGCAGTTCTTC.

This clonotype appeared many times. The chain combines TRBV12-3 or TRBV12-4 with TRBJ2-2; unclear D gene. The V gene lost 2 bases and the J gene lost 6 bases, with 10 bases spanning the gap. This CDR3 has 14 amino acids. The DNA of the CDR3 is TGTGCCAGCAGTTTATCACACGTGCCCGGGGAGCTGTTTTTT. It is translated as CASSLSHVPGELFF.

Many counts were recorded for this clonotype. The J gene is TRBJ2-1, the V gene TRBV5-1; tentative D call: TRBD2 (5 bases). Germline CDR1 reads SGHRS; CDR2 reads YFSETQ. The CDR3 totals 15 residues. Trimming shortened V by 4 bases and J by 4 bases, and 15 bases separated the two germline ends. The CDR3 DNA is TGCGCCAGCAGCCTCAGCGGTATACCTTACAATGAGCAGTTCTTC. Amino acids: CASSLSGIPYNEQFF.

The chain uses TRBV12-3 or TRBV12-4 and TRBJ2-1; D possibly corresponds to TRBD1 (5 bases). With 5 bases removed from V and 4 bases from J, the gap between germline ends came to 9 bases. The CDR3 length is 13 residues. CDR3 bases: TGTGCCAGCAGTCCCAGACAGTACAATGAGCAGTTCTTC. Its protein is CASSPRQYNEQFF.

The chain recombines TRBV24-1 with TRBJ2-7; maybe TRBD2 (6 bases). CDR1 and CDR2 from the germline V gene are KGHDR and SFDVKD. This CDR3 contains 13 residues. Trimming shortened V by 0 bases and J by 6 bases, and 8 bases separated the two germline ends. CDR3 sequence (DNA): TGTGCCACCAGTGATTTGGGGAGGACCGAGCAGTACTTC. It yields the protein CATSDLGRTEQYF.

This clonotype was seen many times. The chain recombines TRBV5-1 with TRBJ2-7, with D hard to call. Germline V gives CDR1 SGHRS, CDR2 YFSETQ. The V end lost 0 bases, the J end lost 4 bases, and 11 bases lay between the germline ends. The CDR3 is 14 amino acids. The CDR3 reads CASSLEADRYEQYF. The CDR3 bases are TGCGCCAGCAGCTTGGAGGCGGACCGGTACGAGCAGTACTTC. Drawing the rest from reference TRBV5-1 and TRBJ2-7, the complete variable domain is KAGVTQTPRYLIKTRGQQVTLSCSPISGHRSVSWYQQTPGQGLQFLFEYFSETQRNKGNFPGRFSGRQFSNSRSEMNVSTLELGDSALYLCASSLEADRYEQYFGPGTRLTVT.

The chain is built from TRBV5-1 and TRBJ2-2; 10 positions match TRBD2. CDR1 and CDR2 from the germline V gene are SGHRS and YFSETQ. The CDR3 sequence is 16 residues long. V shed 2 bases and J 4 bases; nucleotides not matched to a gene: 5. The CDR3, as DNA: TGCGCCAGCAGCTTACGACTAGCGGGTCCCACCGGGGAGCTGTTTTTT. The encoded protein is CASSLRLAGPTGELFF.

By its share, this clonotype is medium-sized. J is TRBJ2-3 and V is TRBV21-1; the table's D call TRBD1 went unverified against the DNA. TRBV21-1 is a recognized pseudogene. The CDR3 covers 16 residues. The CDR3 DNA sequence: TGTGCCAGCAGCAGAAGGACAGGGGGCCCCACAGATACGCAGTATTTT. It translates to CASSRRTGGPTDTQYF.

There are many counts of this clonotype. V gene TRBV28 combines with J gene TRBJ1-2, with D unresolved. Trimming took off 5 bases at V and 4 bases at J, with 8 bases between the two ends. Germline V gene lookup returns CDR1 MDHEN and CDR2 SYDVKM. The CDR3 is 12 residues long. The CDR3 loop is CASSEVRYGYTF. The CDR3 region has the DNA TGTGCCAGCAGTGAGGTTCGCTATGGCTACACCTTC.

Ten or more counts support this clonotype. V is TRBV5-1 and J is TRBJ2-5; D possibly corresponds to TRBD2 (5 bases). CDR3 length: 13 residues. The V gene lost 4 bases and the J gene lost 2 bases, with 9 bases spanning the gap. The V gene's germline CDR1 is SGHRS and CDR2 YFSETQ. The CDR3 protein is CASSRTRQETQYF. For the CDR3, the DNA is TGCGCCAGCAGCCGAACTAGACAAGAGACCCAGTACTTC.

This clonotype has ten or more counts. This chain links TRBV3-1 with TRBJ2-1, with 9 bases aligning to TRBD1. The CDR3 length is 20 residues. Germline V CDR1 and CDR2: LGHDT, YNNKEL (reference sequence). With V trimmed by 4 bases and J by 5 bases, 21 bases remained unmatched. The CDR3 protein is CASSPGWGQGNSGLNNEQFF. The DNA of the CDR3 is TGTGCCAGCAGCCCAGGTTGGGGACAGGGAAACAGCGGGCTAAACAATGAGCAGTTCTTC.

In its sample, this clonotype was seen many times. The CDR3 loop reads CASSLPRGFTGELFF. CDR3 sequence (DNA): TGTGCCAGCAGTCTGCCGCGGGGGTTCACCGGGGAGCTGTTTTTT. The chain has TRBV6-6 and TRBJ2-2, with 7 positions matching TRBD2. Germline-derived CDR1 and CDR2 are MNHNY and SVGAGI (reference sequence). The CDR3 consists of 15 residues. The trim removed 5 bases at V and 4 bases at J, leaving 7 bases unmatched.

This clonotype was detected ten times or more. The J gene is TRBJ2-2, the V gene TRBV24-1; 10 bases map to TRBD1. The junction had 6 bases not matched to a gene; V was cut back by 9 bases and J by 3 bases. Per the germline V gene, CDR1 is KGHDR and CDR2 is SFDVKD. This CDR3 spans 15 amino acids. CDR3 sequence: CATRPGQGYTGELFF. The CDR3 DNA reads TGTGCCACCCGCCCGGGACAGGGGTACACCGGGGAGCTGTTTTTT.

This clonotype showed up many times. The chain employs TRBV6-5 and TRBJ2-7; weak D call: TRBD2 (6 bases). Germline V CDR1 and CDR2: MNHEY, SVGAGI. This CDR3 is built from 11 residues. V lost 2 bases and J lost 8, with 7 bases in between. The DNA of the CDR3 is TGTGCCAGCAGTTACGCGGGGCAGCAGTACTTC. This sequence encodes CASSYAGQQYF.

This clonotype came up many times. The chain employs TRBV10-3 and TRBJ1-2, with TRBD1 identical over 8 bases. The CDR3 loop spans 15 amino acids. V lost 0 bases, J lost 3 bases, and 3 bases stayed unmatched. The V gene's germline CDR1 is ENHRY and CDR2 SYGVKD. Here the CDR3 DNA reads TGTGCCATCAGTGAGTCGGGGACAGGCGACTATGGCTACACCTTC. Translating gives CAISESGTGDYGYTF.

At least ten counts were recorded for this clonotype. V usage is TRBV7-8 and J usage is TRBJ2-5; the match to TRBD2 covers 7 bases. J was trimmed by 4 bases and V by 4 bases; bases with no gene match: 3. The V gene's germline CDR1 is SGHVS and CDR2 FQNEAQ. This CDR3 comprises 13 residues. The CDR3 sequence is CASSSREVETQYF. In nucleotides, the CDR3 is TGTGCCAGCAGCTCCCGGGAGGTAGAGACCCAGTACTTC.

Many counts were recorded for this clonotype. The J gene is TRBJ2-7, the V gene TRBV6-5, with D hard to call. Trimming took off 5 bases at V and 6 bases at J, with 14 bases between the two ends. This CDR3 is built from 13 residues. Germline loops: CDR1 MNHEY, CDR2 SVGAGI. The CDR3 DNA reads as TGTGCCAGCAGTACCGTTATTGGGCGCGAGCAGTACTTC. It is translated as CASSTVIGREQYF.

This clonotype was seen ten or more times. The chain is built from TRBV29-1 and TRBJ1-1; D call uncertain. The CDR3 runs 10 residues. Germline V CDR1 and CDR2: SQVTM, ANQGSEA. V was trimmed by 4 bases and J by 4 bases, leaving 4 bases between them. Here the CDR3 reads CSVAITEAFF. CDR3 DNA sequence: TGCAGCGTTGCTATCACTGAAGCTTTCTTT.

This clonotype occurred a few times. The CDR3 protein is CAHEHNEQFF. Written as DNA, the CDR3 is TGTGCCCATGAACATAATGAGCAGTTCTTC. The chain joins TRBV6-4 to TRBJ2-1, with D uncertain. Germline-derived CDR1 and CDR2 are MRHNA and SNTAGT. CDR3 length equals 10 residues. Deletions cut 11 bases from V and 7 bases from J, with 9 bases between.

This clonotype was seen many times. The rearrangement uses TRBV7-2 and TRBJ2-5, with a possible D match to TRBD1 (5 bases). CDR3 length: 16 amino acids. Trimming stripped 1 base from V and 5 bases from J, with 17 bases between. Germline lookup yields CDR1 SGHTA and CDR2 FQGNSA. The CDR3 is CASSLGGADPLETQYF. The CDR3 DNA sequence: TGTGCCAGCAGCTTAGGGGGCGCCGACCCTCTGGAGACCCAGTACTTC.

By proportion, this clonotype is medium-sized. The chain combines TRBV20-1 with TRBJ1-1, with 7 bases aligning to TRBD1. The CDR3 contains 13 residues. The junction had 10 bases not matched to a gene; V was cut back by 7 bases and J by 5 bases. Per the germline V gene, CDR1 is DFQATT and CDR2 is SNEGSKA (reference sequence). CDR3 coding DNA: TGCAGTGTTTACCGACAGGGCCGGACTGAAGCTTTCTTT. It yields the protein CSVYRQGRTEAFF.